This TCR beta chain was identified during a study of graft-versus-host responses after intestinal transplantation (dated by TCRdb to 2020 to 2023). Study-level background: Multivisceral, liver-intestinal, or isolated intestinal transplants were received by the recipients. Donor T cell macrochimerism was defined as a peak of at least 4% donor T cells among recipient peripheral blood mononuclear cells. All recipients received anti-thymocyte globulin induction followed by maintenance tacrolimus and steroids for about three years. Rather than going through the commercial service, samples from three later patients were sequenced in-house on an Illumina MiSeq and processed with MiXCR. To identify alloreactive clones, pre-transplant mixed lymphocyte reaction products were sequenced and compared with unstimulated pre-transplant donor and recipient T cells. A cohort of 24 intestinal transplant recipients, including one retransplant, was enrolled, and a few patients lacking pretransplant specimens were excluded. Graft-versus-host and host-versus-graft alloreactive T cell clones were tracked in the graft, circulation and bone marrow after intestinal transplantation using bulk TCR-beta CDR3 sequencing.

The sample's time point label, in plain terms: cells obtained before transplantation from donor or recipient. CD3+CD4+ and CD3+CD8+ populations were FACS-sorted from unstimulated pre-transplant donor and recipient cells taken from spleen or lymph nodes. Trimming costs V 1 base and J 4 bases, and their ends lie 15 bases apart. CDR1 SEHNR and CDR2 FQNEAQ are derived from the germline V gene (reference sequence). The CDR3 covers 16 residues, taking in both the cysteine and the phenylalanine. CDR3 DNA is the only sequence kept; it has 48 bases, read in frame from the first base. About this clone: Its antigen has not been determined. The record has no base qualities; no much larger clone is one base away.

What the study reported, not specific to this receptor: The relatively low number and heterogeneity of intestinal transplant patients limited the conclusions. Early after transplant, peak levels of circulating GvH clones were associated with declines in HvG clones. GvH clones were detected in recipient bone marrow, and some appeared earlier in ileal mucosa or blood, consistent with an intestinal mucosal origin. Patients with donor T cell macrochimerism had high GvH to HvG T cell clonal ratios in their allografts.

Library construction relied on the immunoSEQ multiplex PCR assay. For most patients, genomic DNA was isolated using the Qiagen DNeasy Blood and Tissue Kit and was shipped frozen to Adaptive Biotechnologies for TCR sequencing. For most patients, high-throughput TCR-beta CDR3 sequencing of genomic DNA was performed by Adaptive Biotechnologies. Regarding the original processing steps: Adaptive's ImmunoSEQ software supplied the TCR sequencing data for around 19 patients, while MiXCR and VDJtools were used to process a few other patients. To correct CD4 versus CD8 sorting errors, any sequence found in both subsets at a frequency ratio below 5:1 was removed. CDR3 nucleotide sequences shared between donor and recipient were removed because the origin of such sequences could not be assigned. To count as alloreactive, a clone needed at least 2-fold expansion over unstimulated cells and a minimum CFSE-low frequency of 0.002% (template counts) or 0.001% (read counts). Clones detected in sequenced pre-transplant spleen, lymph node, or MLR CFSE-low populations of the donor or recipient were defined as mappable. The cumulative frequency of alloreactive clones was calculated as a percentage of all sequences, weighted by copy number. The immuneACCESS repertoire file appears here via TCRdb, limited to in-frame rearrangements. These files lack a portion of the clones; in checked studies, under half of the deficit traces to unresolved V genes, and the cause of the others is not known. From that table come the V and J calls and clone size; the DNA was used to work out D and trimming. The sample table shows 130,000 to 150,000 clones, and 92% are seen once. The ten largest clones take up roughly 0.19% of the sample.

This chain joins TRBV7-9 to TRBJ2-3, with TRBD2 tentatively as D gene (5 bases match). The starting material was unstimulated CD4+ T cells sorted from spleen or lymph node cells, obtained before intestinal transplant. This sequence was found in a human donor who received an intestinal transplant. The nucleotide sequence reads as follows: TGTGCCAGCAGCTTAGGGGTGGGAGAGGAATCAGATACGCAGTATTTT. It translates to CASSLGVGEESDTQYF. Where the CDR3 stops, the reference TRBV7-9 and TRBJ2-3 genes take over; the full variable domain is DTGVSQNPRHKITKRGQNVTFRCDPISEHNRLYWYRQTLGQGPEFLTYFQNEAQLEKSRLLSDRFSAERPKGSFSTLEIQRTEQGDSAMYLCASSLGVGEESDTQYFGPGTRLTVL.